These T cell receptor beta chains were read from a single sample in a study of cytomegalovirus exposure and HLA in healthy donors. Here immunoSEQ multiplex PCR was the method, and the copy in TCRdb shows in-frame clones only, minus some. The sample holds 120,000 or so clones, 80% seen once. The sample consisted of PBMCs. These TCRs come from a man in his forties in good health and CMV-seronegative. Both conserved end residues are part of each CDR3. The order of the fields is D gene, V gene, J gene, clone size, CDR3 length, CDR3 protein, CDR3 DNA. D genes are given only for firm matches. Only part of the rows carry a size: once, few, many, or a class if the clone is expanded.

d_call: TRBD1; v_call: TRBV5-1; j_call: TRBJ1-1; clone_size: -; cdr3_length: 14; cdr3_aa: CASSRTGENTEAFF; cdr3_nt: TGCGCCAGCAGCCGGACAGGGGAGAACACTGAAGCTTTCTTT
d_call: -; v_call: TRBV5-1; j_call: TRBJ1-1; clone_size: few; cdr3_length: 14; cdr3_aa: CASSSGELNTEAFF; cdr3_nt: TGCGCCAGCAGCTCGGGGGAATTGAACACTGAAGCTTTCTTT
d_call: -; v_call: TRBV2; j_call: TRBJ1-4; clone_size: few; cdr3_length: 12; cdr3_aa: CASSPQDEKLFF; cdr3_nt: TGTGCCAGCAGCCCACAGGACGAAAAACTGTTTTTT
d_call: -; v_call: TRBV5-8; j_call: TRBJ1-2; clone_size: -; cdr3_length: 15; cdr3_aa: CASSLSAGKGYGYTF; cdr3_nt: TGTGCCAGCAGCTTGTCGGCAGGGAAAGGCTATGGCTACACCTTC
d_call: TRBD2; v_call: TRBV29-1; j_call: TRBJ2-5; clone_size: -; cdr3_length: 12; cdr3_aa: CSVEEGGETQYF; cdr3_nt: TGCAGCGTTGAAGAGGGAGGGGAGACCCAGTACTTC
d_call: -; v_call: TRBV11-3; j_call: TRBJ2-1; clone_size: -; cdr3_length: 15; cdr3_aa: CASSVSGFSYNEQFF; cdr3_nt: TGTGCCAGCAGCGTTTCAGGGTTTTCCTACAATGAGCAGTTCTTC
d_call: -; v_call: TRBV30; j_call: TRBJ1-3; clone_size: -; cdr3_length: 14; cdr3_aa: CAWTGPPSGNTIYF; cdr3_nt: TGTGCCTGGACAGGGCCCCCCTCTGGAAACACCATATATTTT
d_call: -; v_call: TRBV18; j_call: TRBJ1-1; clone_size: -; cdr3_length: 16; cdr3_aa: CASSPRSQGAGTEAFF; cdr3_nt: TGTGCCAGCTCACCTCGTTCGCAGGGCGCGGGGACTGAAGCTTTCTTT
d_call: -; v_call: TRBV2; j_call: TRBJ1-5; clone_size: -; cdr3_length: 15; cdr3_aa: CASSELMAVNQPQHF; cdr3_nt: TGTGCCAGCAGTGAACTGATGGCGGTGAATCAGCCCCAGCATTTT
d_call: -; v_call: TRBV7-9; j_call: TRBJ2-1; clone_size: -; cdr3_length: 13; cdr3_aa: CASQDSLYNEQFF; cdr3_nt: TGTGCCAGCCAAGACAGTTTGTACAATGAGCAGTTCTTC
d_call: TRBD2; v_call: TRBV28; j_call: TRBJ2-1; clone_size: -; cdr3_length: 15; cdr3_aa: CASSEALAGGIVWFF; cdr3_nt: TGTGCCAGCAGTGAAGCCCTAGCGGGGGGTATAGTGTGGTTCTTC
d_call: TRBD2; v_call: TRBV6-1; j_call: TRBJ2-7; clone_size: -; cdr3_length: 15; cdr3_aa: CASTRGTSGTYEQYF; cdr3_nt: TGTGCCAGCACCCGCGGGACTAGCGGGACCTACGAGCAGTACTTC
d_call: TRBD2; v_call: TRBV27; j_call: TRBJ2-7; clone_size: -; cdr3_length: 17; cdr3_aa: CASSSPGGASGSFKQYF; cdr3_nt: TGTGCCAGCAGTTCCCCCGGGGGGGCTAGCGGGAGTTTCAAGCAGTACTTC
d_call: -; v_call: TRBV5-1; j_call: TRBJ2-1; clone_size: -; cdr3_length: 15; cdr3_aa: CASRAGGDSYNEQFF; cdr3_nt: TGCGCCAGCAGAGCCGGGGGAGACTCCTACAATGAGCAGTTCTTC
d_call: -; v_call: TRBV28; j_call: TRBJ2-1; clone_size: few; cdr3_length: 14; cdr3_aa: CASSLGGQNNEQFF; cdr3_nt: TGTGCCAGCAGTTTGGGGGGGCAGAACAATGAGCAGTTCTTC
d_call: TRBD1; v_call: TRBV29-1; j_call: TRBJ2-7; clone_size: -; cdr3_length: 15; cdr3_aa: CSVEKGAGGSYEQYF; cdr3_nt: TGCAGCGTTGAAAAGGGGGCAGGGGGCTCCTACGAGCAGTACTTC
d_call: TRBD2; v_call: TRBV28; j_call: TRBJ2-7; clone_size: -; cdr3_length: 13; cdr3_aa: CASRTSGIYEQYF; cdr3_nt: TGTGCCAGCAGGACTAGCGGGATATACGAGCAGTACTTC
d_call: -; v_call: TRBV6-6; j_call: TRBJ2-1; clone_size: -; cdr3_length: 13; cdr3_aa: CAGARSGYNEQFF; cdr3_nt: TGTGCCGGAGCCAGGAGCGGCTACAATGAGCAGTTCTTC
d_call: TRBD1; v_call: TRBV5-1; j_call: TRBJ1-4; clone_size: -; cdr3_length: 14; cdr3_aa: CASSLTGGGEKLFF; cdr3_nt: TGCGCCAGCAGCTTAACAGGGGGTGGGGAAAAACTGTTTTTT
d_call: -; v_call: TRBV5-4; j_call: TRBJ2-2; clone_size: -; cdr3_length: 14; cdr3_aa: CASSLFPGPGELFF; cdr3_nt: TGTGCCAGCAGCTTGTTCCCAGGGCCCGGGGAGCTGTTTTTT
d_call: -; v_call: TRBV28; j_call: TRBJ2-7; clone_size: -; cdr3_length: 15; cdr3_aa: CASGLEGGTSYEQYF; cdr3_nt: TGTGCCAGCGGCCTCGAGGGGGGGACCTCCTACGAGCAGTACTTC
d_call: TRBD1; v_call: TRBV2; j_call: TRBJ1-2; clone_size: once; cdr3_length: 12; cdr3_aa: CASGTVIGGYTF; cdr3_nt: TGTGCCAGTGGGACAGTCATCGGGGGCTACACCTTC
d_call: TRBD2; v_call: TRBV5-1; j_call: TRBJ2-3; clone_size: -; cdr3_length: 16; cdr3_aa: CASSLAGGGTTDTQYF; cdr3_nt: TGCGCCAGCAGCTTGGCCGGCGGGGGAACCACAGATACGCAGTATTTT
d_call: TRBD2; v_call: TRBV7-8; j_call: TRBJ2-2; clone_size: -; cdr3_length: 15; cdr3_aa: CASSFKGGVHGELFF; cdr3_nt: TGTGCCAGCAGCTTTAAGGGAGGGGTCCACGGGGAGCTGTTTTTT
d_call: TRBD1; v_call: TRBV30; j_call: TRBJ1-1; clone_size: -; cdr3_length: 15; cdr3_aa: CAWKRQGYTNTEAFF; cdr3_nt: TGTGCCTGGAAGCGACAGGGGTACACGAACACTGAAGCTTTCTTT
d_call: TRBD1; v_call: TRBV18; j_call: TRBJ1-1; clone_size: -; cdr3_length: 12; cdr3_aa: CASSPGQFEAFF; cdr3_nt: TGTGCCAGCTCACCGGGACAGTTTGAAGCTTTCTTT
d_call: -; v_call: TRBV28; j_call: TRBJ2-6; clone_size: few; cdr3_length: 16; cdr3_aa: CASSSGRTSGANVLTF; cdr3_nt: TGTGCCAGCAGTTCCGGTCGGACTTCTGGGGCCAACGTCCTGACTTTC
d_call: TRBD1; v_call: TRBV11-2; j_call: TRBJ2-7; clone_size: -; cdr3_length: 15; cdr3_aa: CASSLGRGRLYEQYF; cdr3_nt: TGTGCCAGCAGCTTAGGCAGGGGGCGCCTCTACGAGCAGTACTTC
d_call: TRBD2; v_call: TRBV6-6; j_call: TRBJ2-1; clone_size: -; cdr3_length: 15; cdr3_aa: CASSRPGGGRHEQFF; cdr3_nt: TGTGCCAGCAGCCGGCCGGGGGGTGGGCGCCATGAGCAGTTCTTC
d_call: -; v_call: TRBV18; j_call: TRBJ2-5; clone_size: -; cdr3_length: 13; cdr3_aa: CASSPGHGETQYF; cdr3_nt: TGTGCCAGCTCACCGGGACATGGAGAGACCCAGTACTTC
d_call: TRBD1; v_call: TRBV28; j_call: TRBJ1-1; clone_size: -; cdr3_length: 16; cdr3_aa: CASSFWGTGRLTEAFF; cdr3_nt: TGTGCCAGCAGTTTTTGGGGGACAGGTCGTTTAACTGAAGCTTTCTTT
d_call: TRBD2; v_call: TRBV2; j_call: TRBJ2-5; clone_size: -; cdr3_length: 18; cdr3_aa: CASSGGLAGGTKEETQYF; cdr3_nt: TGTGCCAGCAGTGGGGGACTAGCGGGAGGGACGAAGGAGGAGACCCAGTACTTC
d_call: TRBD2; v_call: TRBV5-6; j_call: TRBJ2-5; clone_size: few; cdr3_length: 14; cdr3_aa: CASRLAGGIETQYF; cdr3_nt: TGTGCCAGCAGACTAGCGGGGGGTATAGAGACCCAGTACTTC